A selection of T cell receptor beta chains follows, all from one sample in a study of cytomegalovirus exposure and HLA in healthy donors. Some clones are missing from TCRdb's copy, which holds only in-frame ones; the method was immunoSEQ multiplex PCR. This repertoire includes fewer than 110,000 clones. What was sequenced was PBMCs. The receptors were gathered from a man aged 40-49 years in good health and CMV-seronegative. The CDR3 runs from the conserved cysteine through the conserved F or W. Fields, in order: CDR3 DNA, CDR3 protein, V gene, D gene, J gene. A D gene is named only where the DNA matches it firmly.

CDR3nt: TGTGCCAGCAGCGCGCTCGTACTAGCGGCAAGCTCCTACAATGAGCAGTTCTTC
CDR3aa: CASSALVLAASSYNEQFF
v_gene: TRBV9
d_gene: TRBD2
j_gene: TRBJ2-1

CDR3nt: TGTGCCAGTAGTTCCATGGGGCAGGCAAAAAATCAGCCCCAGCATTTT
CDR3aa: CASSSMGQAKNQPQHF
v_gene: TRBV19
d_gene: -
j_gene: TRBJ1-5

CDR3nt: TGTGCCAGCAGTTTAAATGTCCCCGACTATGGCTACACCTTC
CDR3aa: CASSLNVPDYGYTF
v_gene: TRBV28
d_gene: -
j_gene: TRBJ1-2

CDR3nt: TGTGCCAGCAGTTACTCCCGGGATGAGCAGTTCTTC
CDR3aa: CASSYSRDEQFF
v_gene: TRBV6-6
d_gene: -
j_gene: TRBJ2-1

CDR3nt: TGCGCCAGCAGCACACCACAGGGTACCGGGGAGCTGTTTTTT
CDR3aa: CASSTPQGTGELFF
v_gene: TRBV5-1
d_gene: -
j_gene: TRBJ2-2

CDR3nt: TGTGCCAGCATCTTTAATGAGCAGTTCTTC
CDR3aa: CASIFNEQFF
v_gene: TRBV2
d_gene: -
j_gene: TRBJ2-1

CDR3nt: TGTGCCAGCAGCCCCTCGGCTAGCGGGGGGGCAAATACGCAGTATTTT
CDR3aa: CASSPSASGGANTQYF
v_gene: TRBV7-2
d_gene: TRBD2
j_gene: TRBJ2-3

CDR3nt: TGTGCCTGGACGCTAGCCGGACAAGAGACCCAGTACTTC
CDR3aa: CAWTLAGQETQYF
v_gene: TRBV30
d_gene: -
j_gene: TRBJ2-5

CDR3nt: TGTGCCAGCAGCGTAGGAGGGGGGACAGGGAACACTGAAGCTTTCTTT
CDR3aa: CASSVGGGTGNTEAFF
v_gene: TRBV9
d_gene: TRBD1
j_gene: TRBJ1-1

CDR3nt: TGTGCCTGGAAGACAGGGTACAATGAGCAGTTCTTC
CDR3aa: CAWKTGYNEQFF
v_gene: TRBV30
d_gene: TRBD1
j_gene: TRBJ2-1

CDR3nt: TGTGCCAGCAGCTTAGGGCGGCGGCTAGATCAGCCCCAGCATTTT
CDR3aa: CASSLGRRLDQPQHF
v_gene: TRBV7-8
d_gene: -
j_gene: TRBJ1-5

CDR3nt: TGTGCCTGGACGGACAGGAGGGATTCACCCCTCCACTTT
CDR3aa: CAWTDRRDSPLHF
v_gene: TRBV30
d_gene: TRBD1
j_gene: TRBJ1-6

CDR3nt: TGTGCCAGTAGTGAAAACTCAAGATCCACAGATACGCAGTATTTT
CDR3aa: CASSENSRSTDTQYF
v_gene: TRBV19
d_gene: -
j_gene: TRBJ2-3

CDR3nt: TGCAGCGAGGATCCCCGGGAGGTGGACACTGAAGCTTTCTTT
CDR3aa: CSEDPREVDTEAFF
v_gene: TRBV29-1
d_gene: -
j_gene: TRBJ1-1

CDR3nt: TGTGCCAGCAGCGCTAACCGACAGGGGAGCTCCTACAATGAGCAGTTCTTC
CDR3aa: CASSANRQGSSYNEQFF
v_gene: TRBV9
d_gene: TRBD1
j_gene: TRBJ2-1

CDR3nt: TGTGCCAGCACCTCGGGGGGGCCCGGGGAGCTGTTTTTT
CDR3aa: CASTSGGPGELFF
v_gene: TRBV6-6
d_gene: TRBD2
j_gene: TRBJ2-2

CDR3nt: TGTGCCAGCGGAGAGACAGGGGAGTTTACTGAAGCTTTCTTT
CDR3aa: CASGETGEFTEAFF
v_gene: TRBV27
d_gene: TRBD1
j_gene: TRBJ1-1

CDR3nt: TGTGCCAGCAGCGGAAGGACAGGACCCTACGAGCAGTACTTC
CDR3aa: CASSGRTGPYEQYF
v_gene: TRBV9
d_gene: TRBD1
j_gene: TRBJ2-7

CDR3nt: TGTGCCAGCAGCCCCCGGGGGAGCACAGATACGCAGTATTTT
CDR3aa: CASSPRGSTDTQYF
v_gene: TRBV6-5
d_gene: -
j_gene: TRBJ2-3

CDR3nt: TGTGCCAGCACCCGTACTAGCGGGAGTTATGAGCAGTACTTC
CDR3aa: CASTRTSGSYEQYF
v_gene: TRBV11-2
d_gene: TRBD2
j_gene: TRBJ2-7

CDR3nt: TGTGCCAGCAGTTACTCTGGACTAGCGGGAGTCGATGAGCAGTTCTTC
CDR3aa: CASSYSGLAGVDEQFF
v_gene: TRBV10-3
d_gene: TRBD2
j_gene: TRBJ2-1

CDR3nt: TGTGCCAGCACGAGAGACAGGGGTGGGGGTTATGGCTACACCTTC
CDR3aa: CASTRDRGGGYGYTF
v_gene: TRBV6-1
d_gene: TRBD1
j_gene: TRBJ1-2

CDR3nt: TGTGCCAGCAGTGGGACAGGGACAGATACGCAGTATTTT
CDR3aa: CASSGTGTDTQYF
v_gene: TRBV25-1
d_gene: TRBD1
j_gene: TRBJ2-3

CDR3nt: TGTGCCAGCAGCTTAGACGGGAACACTGAAGCTTTCTTT
CDR3aa: CASSLDGNTEAFF
v_gene: TRBV11-3
d_gene: -
j_gene: TRBJ1-1

CDR3nt: TGTGCCAGCAGCTACGGACAGGGACAAGCTTTCTTT
CDR3aa: CASSYGQGQAFF
v_gene: TRBV11-3
d_gene: TRBD1
j_gene: TRBJ1-1

CDR3nt: TGTGCCAGCAGCTTAGTGGGGGCCGATACGCAGTATTTT
CDR3aa: CASSLVGADTQYF
v_gene: TRBV7-9
d_gene: -
j_gene: TRBJ2-3